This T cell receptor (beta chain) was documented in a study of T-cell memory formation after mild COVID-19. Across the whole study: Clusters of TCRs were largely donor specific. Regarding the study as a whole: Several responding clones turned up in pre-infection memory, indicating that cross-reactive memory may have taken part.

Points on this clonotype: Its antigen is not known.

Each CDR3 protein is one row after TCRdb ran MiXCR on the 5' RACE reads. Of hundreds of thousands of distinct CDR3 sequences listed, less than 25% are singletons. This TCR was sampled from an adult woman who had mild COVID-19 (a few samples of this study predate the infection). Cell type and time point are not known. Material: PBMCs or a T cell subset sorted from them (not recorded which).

DNA of the CDR3: TGTGCCAGCAGCTTAGCGGTGACTAGCGGGAGTTCCACGGAGACCCAGTACTTC. It yields the protein CASSLAVTSGSSTETQYF. The chain joins TRBV7-2 to TRBJ2-5; 12 bases agree with TRBD2. The CDR3 is made up of 18 amino acids. Germline V gene sequence: CDR1 SGHTA, CDR2 FQGNSA. V was pared by 0 bases and J by 5 bases, with 10 bases of the junction left unmatched.